This T cell receptor (beta chain) emerged from a study of naive and memory T cell subsets (dated by TCRdb to 2015 to 2018). Regarding the study in general: The figure summarizing the skin biopsy and whole blood samples listed approximately 10 blood donors, 7 tuberculin skin test biopsies and 3 saline control biopsies. Usually PCR2 was run as a SYBR Green qPCR and stopped at a set threshold, although low-input samples could use end-point PCR (approximately 6 cycles) instead.

CDR1 and CDR2 were assigned from the germline V gene (reference sequence) as LGHDT and YNNKEL. The CDR3, from cysteine to phenylalanine, totals 14 residues. Only the CDR3 portion is preserved as DNA: 42 bases, with reading frame beginning at the first base. Unmatched junction bases come to 9, with V trimmed by 6 bases and J by 5 bases. Beyond this particular receptor, the publication reports: The RNA-based method was acknowledged as potentially sensitive to TCR transcript changes with T cell activation and differentiation.

The library relied on UMI-ligation and nested PCR. Four rounds of PCR, run with the SP2 primer together with nested alpha and beta constant region primers, were used to amplify the ligated cDNA. For the blood and skin samples, TCR RNA was reverse transcribed with SuperScript IV using primers for the alpha and beta constant regions. An oligonucleotide carrying the Illumina SP2 primer and a UMI was ligated to the 3' end of the cDNA by means of T4 RNA ligase 1. To prevent hairpin formation, the 12-nucleotide UMI was made up of two random hexamers with an eight-base spacer between them. From the second PCR onward, the TCR alpha and beta chain libraries were handled separately, and dual indexing was used for multiplexing. After pooling, the indexed libraries were analyzed by capillary electrophoresis and sequenced on either an Illumina MiSeq or NextSeq. To boost base diversity and improve cluster recognition, PhiX DNA at about 5-7.5% was spiked into the libraries. In the paper's pipeline: UMIs were extracted from read 2 by Demultiplexor and combined with the TCR sequence from read 1, and reads were split according to sample indices. Decombinator identified V and J genes and V-J junctions, assigning each TCR a five-part identifier including V and J deletions. UMIs were used by Collapsinator to correct sequencing errors and PCR amplification heterogeneity, so that a UMI-based abundance was obtained for each TCR. CDR3Translator turned identifiers into nucleotide sequence, translated that sequence into amino acids, and pulled out CDR3 regions based on terminal motifs. Error-corrected counts of alpha and beta TCRs from blood and skin were compared after being normalized to the amount of input RNA. TCRdb reprocessing: public reads trimmed at Q25 with fastp, clones called with MiXCR, in-frame beta chains kept. CDR3 protein duplicates are merged, each entry listing the most common genes and DNA. The V and J calls come from TCRdb's annotation, not from the publication. This sample lists some 26,000 distinct CDR3 sequences; 5.2% were detected once. The top ten hold under 8% of the sample.

Using 3' ligation of a UMI-containing oligonucleotide to TCR cDNA, the study laid out a robust and sensitive protocol to amplify, sequence and analyze TCRs. For whole blood analysis, 2.5 ml of peripheral blood was collected from healthy adult volunteers into Tempus tubes, and RNA was extracted following the manufacturer's instructions. Before reverse transcription, total RNA that had not been cell sorted was treated with RQ1 DNase, with a target input of about 1 to 1000 ng. Skin biopsy and whole blood libraries were made to test pipeline robustness in samples where T cells form a minority population. A word on this clonotype: Its cognate antigen has yet to be identified. No per-base quality is available; no much larger clone lies one base away.

The sample comprised blood. The sequence was obtained from an adult in good health. This chain is built from TRBV3-1 and TRBJ2-7, with TRBD1 identical over 8 junction bases. The nucleotide sequence reads TGTGCCAGCAGAGGAGACAGGGGTTGGGACGAGCAGTACTTC. This codes for CASRGDRGWDEQYF.